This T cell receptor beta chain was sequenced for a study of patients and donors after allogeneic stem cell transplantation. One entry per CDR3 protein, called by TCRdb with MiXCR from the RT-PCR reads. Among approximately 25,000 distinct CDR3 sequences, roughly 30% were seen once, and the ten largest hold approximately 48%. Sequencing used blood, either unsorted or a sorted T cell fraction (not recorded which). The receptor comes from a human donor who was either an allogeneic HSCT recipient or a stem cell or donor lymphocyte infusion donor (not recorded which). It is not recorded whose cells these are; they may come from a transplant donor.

In nucleotides, the CDR3 is TGTGCCAGCAGCCCGGGGAGCGAGACCCAGTACTTC. Protein product: CASSPGSETQYF. This chain joins TRBV7-2 and TRBJ2-5; tentatively, D is TRBD2 (5 bases). The CDR3 totals 12 residues. V was shortened by 5 bases and J by 5 bases, with 9 bases between the two germline ends. Germline V gene data show CDR1 as SGHTA and CDR2 as FQGNSA. The full variable domain, its missing parts supplied by reference TRBV7-2 and TRBJ2-5, is GAGVSQSPSNKVTEKGKDVELRCDPISGHTALYWYRQSLGQGLEFLIYFQGNSAPDKSGLPSDRFSAERTGGSVSTLTIQRTQQEDSAVYLCASSPGSETQYFGPGTRLLVL.